The rows below give T cell receptor beta chains drawn from one sample of a study of blood T cell repertoires in COVID-19. Method: immunoSEQ multiplex PCR; TCRdb's copy keeps in-frame clones and lacks some. The top ten clones hold approximately 9.9% of a sample with a few hundred thousand clones, approximately 85% of them seen once. The source material was peripheral blood. The receptor set was obtained from a woman in her seventies with acute or convalescent COVID-19. Each CDR3 is given with its conserved first and last residue. A D gene is named only where the DNA matches it firmly. Expanded clones are given a class, and other clones once, few, many or no size at all.

CDR3 protein,CDR3 DNA,D gene,V gene,J gene,clone size
CASSTGDTEAFF,TGTGCCAGCAGCACAGGGGACACTGAAGCTTTCTTT,TRBD1,TRBV6-6,TRBJ1-1,-
CASSLAGAYNSPLHF,TGTGCCAGCAGCTTGGCAGGGGCCTATAATTCACCCCTCCACTTT,-,TRBV5-4,TRBJ1-6,-
CASSEWPGGTVYEQYF,TGTGCCAGCAGTGAATGGCCCGGCGGGACGGTTTACGAGCAGTACTTC,-,TRBV25-1,TRBJ2-7,-
CASRSVYGYTF,TGTGCCAGCAGGTCGGTCTATGGCTACACCTTC,-,TRBV6-5,TRBJ1-2,-
CSAGRAYGYTF,TGCAGTGCCGGGAGGGCCTATGGCTACACCTTC,-,TRBV20-1,TRBJ1-2,-
CASSYQLGGFDEQYF,TGTGCCAGCAGTTACCAACTAGGGGGATTCGACGAGCAGTACTTC,-,TRBV6-5,TRBJ2-7,-
CASSRGQNTEAFF,TGTGCCAGCAGCAGGGGACAGAACACTGAAGCTTTCTTT,-,TRBV7-2,TRBJ1-1,-
CASSSQGGKTEAFF,TGTGCCAGCAGCTCACAGGGAGGGAAAACTGAAGCTTTCTTT,-,TRBV7-2,TRBJ1-1,-
CASSSGGLTYEQYF,TGCGCCAGCAGCTCAGGGGGCCTAACCTACGAGCAGTACTTC,TRBD1,TRBV5-1,TRBJ2-7,-
CASSPSLSTDGGNTGELFF,TGTGCCAGCTCACCATCGCTGAGTACGGACGGAGGTAACACCGGGGAGCTGTTTTTT,-,TRBV18,TRBJ2-2,-
CASSLDRGQAFF,TGTGCCAGCAGCCTCGACAGGGGGCAAGCTTTCTTT,TRBD1,TRBV7-8,TRBJ1-1,-
CASSRSPGQGNTIYF,TGTGCCAGCAGCCGATCTCCGGGACAGGGAAACACCATATATTTT,TRBD1,TRBV9,TRBJ1-3,-
CASSLRGGGARQFF,TGTGCCAGCAGCTTGAGAGGCGGGGGGGCCCGCCAGTTCTTC,TRBD2,TRBV7-9,TRBJ2-1,-
CSVGAGELFF,TGCAGCGTAGGGGCCGGGGAGCTGTTTTTT,-,TRBV29-1,TRBJ2-2,-
CSVAGGNQPQHF,TGCAGCGTTGCAGGGGGTAATCAGCCCCAGCATTTT,TRBD1,TRBV29-1,TRBJ1-5,-
CSVRGNWWGYTF,TGCAGCGTTCGAGGGAATTGGTGGGGCTACACCTTC,-,TRBV29-1,TRBJ1-2,-
CASRREGGGVPEAFF,TGTGCCAGCAGACGAGAAGGGGGCGGAGTACCTGAAGCTTTCTTT,TRBD1,TRBV2,TRBJ1-1,-
CASSHTGSTEAFF,TGTGCCAGCAGTCACACAGGGAGCACTGAAGCTTTCTTT,-,TRBV12-3/TRBV12-4,TRBJ1-1,-
CASSFRQGRFYGYTF,TGTGCCAGCAGTTTCCGACAGGGGCGCTTCTATGGCTACACCTTC,TRBD1,TRBV27,TRBJ1-2,-
CSASGGAFSGNTIYF,TGCAGTGCTAGTGGAGGAGCATTTTCTGGAAACACCATATATTTT,-,TRBV20-1,TRBJ1-3,few
CASSLRSRQGEAFF,TGTGCCAGCAGCTTGAGGTCCAGGCAGGGGGAAGCTTTCTTT,-,TRBV5-4,TRBJ1-1,-
CASSDPGYGYTF,TGTGCCAGCAGTGATCCAGGCTATGGCTACACCTTC,-,TRBV25-1,TRBJ1-2,-
CASSLDAQGSEAFF,TGTGCCAGCAGCCTAGACGCCCAGGGTTCTGAAGCTTTCTTT,-,TRBV7-9,TRBJ1-1,few
CASSLGAGATDTQYF,TGCGCCAGCAGCTTGGGCGCAGGGGCGACAGATACGCAGTATTTT,-,TRBV5-1,TRBJ2-3,-
CASGLATGTGNNEQFF,TGTGCTAGTGGTTTGGCGACCGGGACAGGTAACAATGAGCAGTTCTTC,TRBD1,TRBV12-5,TRBJ2-1,few
CASSVSLGQGIGYTF,TGTGCCAGCAGTGTATCTTTGGGACAGGGAATTGGCTACACCTTC,TRBD1,TRBV2,TRBJ1-2,-
CASSAGQGLGGYTF,TGTGCCAGCAGTGCGGGACAGGGCCTTGGAGGCTACACCTTC,TRBD1,TRBV2,TRBJ1-2,-
CASSHGLADTQYF,TGTGCCAGCAGCCACGGACTAGCGGATACGCAGTATTTT,TRBD2,TRBV3-1/TRBV3-2,TRBJ2-3,-
CASSRTTANYGYTF,TGTGCCAGTAGTAGGACGACAGCTAACTATGGCTACACCTTC,-,TRBV19,TRBJ1-2,once